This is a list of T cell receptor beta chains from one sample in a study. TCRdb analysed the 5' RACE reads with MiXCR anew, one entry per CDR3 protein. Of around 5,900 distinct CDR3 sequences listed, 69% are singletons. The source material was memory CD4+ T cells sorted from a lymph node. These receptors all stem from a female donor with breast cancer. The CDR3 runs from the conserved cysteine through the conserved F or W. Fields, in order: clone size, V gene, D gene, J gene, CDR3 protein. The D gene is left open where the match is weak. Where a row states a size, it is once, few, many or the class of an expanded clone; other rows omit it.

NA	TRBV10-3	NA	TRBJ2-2	CATTATIGGELFF
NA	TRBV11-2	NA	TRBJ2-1	CDSSVDSYNEQFF
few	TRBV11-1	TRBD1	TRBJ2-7	CASSNRDRGISYEQYF
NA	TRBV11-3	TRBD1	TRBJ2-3	CASSRDRAADTQYF
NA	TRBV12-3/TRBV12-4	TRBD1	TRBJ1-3	CASNRDRGLRNTTYF
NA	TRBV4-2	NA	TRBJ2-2	CASSQRDLGTGELFF
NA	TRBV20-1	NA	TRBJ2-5	CSARVQTGETQYF
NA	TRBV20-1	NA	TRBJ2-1	CSARLQYNEQFF
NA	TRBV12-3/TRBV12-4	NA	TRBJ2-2	CASSLRTSNTGELFF
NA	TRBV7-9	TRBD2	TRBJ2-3	CASSSAGGNTDTQYF
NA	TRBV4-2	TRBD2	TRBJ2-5	CASSQPGTSGEETQYF
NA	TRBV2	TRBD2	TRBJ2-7	CASSMFAGGVYEQYF
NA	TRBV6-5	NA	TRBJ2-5	CASSFYGGETQYF
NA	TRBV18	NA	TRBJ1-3	CASSRSAAGNTIYF
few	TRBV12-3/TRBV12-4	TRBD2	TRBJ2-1	CASSLTASGGAHNEQFF
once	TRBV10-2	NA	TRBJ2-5	CAGSDLGALRGQYF
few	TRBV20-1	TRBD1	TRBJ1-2	CSATRDRDLGYTF
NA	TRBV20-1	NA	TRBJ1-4	CSARVRNEKLFF
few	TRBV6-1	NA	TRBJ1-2	CASRSGDGYTF
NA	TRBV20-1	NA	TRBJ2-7	CSARDPGNYYEQYF
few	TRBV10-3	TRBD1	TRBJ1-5	CAISVQGDNQPQHF
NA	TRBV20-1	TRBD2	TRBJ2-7	CSARDRLAGFYEQYF
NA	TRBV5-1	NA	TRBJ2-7	CASSLFDGGYEQYF
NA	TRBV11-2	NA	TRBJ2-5	CASSPQRGQYQETQYF
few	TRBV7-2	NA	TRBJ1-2	CASSGRVGNYGYTF
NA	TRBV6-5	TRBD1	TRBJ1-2	CASSFEGARGYTF
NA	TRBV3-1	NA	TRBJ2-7	CASSQGVEQYF
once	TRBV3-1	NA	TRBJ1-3	CASSQGGPWRSSGNTIYF
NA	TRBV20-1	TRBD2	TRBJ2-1	CSARDLSLSSGGSSYNEQLF
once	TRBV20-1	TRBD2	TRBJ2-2	CSARDMWASGTGELFF
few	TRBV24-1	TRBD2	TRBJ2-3	CATSRRGLAGTDTQYF
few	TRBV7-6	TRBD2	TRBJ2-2	CASSPRTSGDVGELFF
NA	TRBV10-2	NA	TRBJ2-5	CASSLDRWETQYF
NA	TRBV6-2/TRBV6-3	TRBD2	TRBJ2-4	CASSLGTSGLQYF
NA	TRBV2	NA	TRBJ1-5	CASSEGSSNQPQHF
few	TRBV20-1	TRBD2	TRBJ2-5	CSALSGSFQETQYF
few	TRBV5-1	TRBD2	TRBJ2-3	CASSYFGREALDTQYF
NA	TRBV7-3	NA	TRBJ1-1	CASSPKGGTEAFF
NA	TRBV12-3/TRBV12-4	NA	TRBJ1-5	CASSLTGVYQPQHF
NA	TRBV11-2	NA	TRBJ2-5	CASSLMGDDLYGETQYF